This T cell receptor beta chain derives from a study of blood T cell repertoires in COVID-19. Looking at the study overall: Samples representing acute and convalescent COVID-19 were sourced from the United States, Italy and Spain. T cells, B-cell-depleted T cells, or PBMCs supplied cDNA or gDNA.

Per the study methods: Estimation of nucleated cell counts relied on the amplification of reference gene primers. The repertoire was sequenced with immunoSEQ multiplex PCR; TCRdb's copy has only in-frame clones and lacks some. V and J calls and clone size are given by that table; D and trimming were obtained from the DNA. The top ten hold under 15% of the sample, which has about 42,000 clones, 70% to 90% seen once. CDR3 length: 15 residues. V shed 3 bases, J shed 4 bases, and the junction held 7 bases outside the gene matches. Per the germline V gene, CDR1 is DFQATT and CDR2 is SNEGSKA (reference sequence).

The genes are TRBV20-1 and TRBJ1-1; 11 bases are a match to TRBD1. The receptor's source is a woman in her 70s in a cohort sampled during active COVID-19. Sequenced input: peripheral blood. CDR3 residues: CSASGTGGWSTEAFF. The DNA of the CDR3 is TGCAGTGCTAGTGGGACAGGGGGTTGGAGCACTGAAGCTTTCTTT.